This passage covers 12 T cell receptor beta chains from one sample sequenced in a study of T cell responses to AZD1222 COVID-19 vaccine. Using immunoSEQ multiplex PCR, the repertoire was profiled, and TCRdb retains in-frame clones only, with some absent. The data contain about 97,000 clones, about 90% of them seen just once; the ten biggest clones take up around 6.8%. Source: peripheral blood, taken on day 0 of AZD1222 vaccination. The receptors stem from an adult in good health.

V usage is TRBV6-2 or TRBV6-3 and J usage is TRBJ2-7; 7 positions match TRBD2. After removal of 5 bases from V and 0 bases from J, the junction contained 13 bases not matched to a gene. The germline gives CDR1 MNHEY, CDR2 SVGEGT. CDR3 size: 17 residues. CDR3 in amino acids: CASSPTTQGLFSYEQYF. The CDR3 coding sequence is TGTGCCAGCAGTCCCACTACCCAGGGACTATTCTCCTACGAGCAGTACTTC.

The chain is built from TRBV25-1 and TRBJ1-1; D is undetermined. The germline V gene encodes CDR1 MGHDK and CDR2 SYGVNS. There are 15 residues in the CDR3. V was shortened by 6 bases and J by 4 bases, with 18 bases between the two germline ends. CDR3 nucleotides: TGTGCCAGCAGCGGAATGGGCAGTCTGCCCACTGAAGCTTTCTTT. Translation gives CASSGMGSLPTEAFF.

The chain carries TRBV28 and TRBJ1-3; tentatively, D is TRBD1 (6 bases). Trimming took off 3 bases at V and 4 bases at J, with 13 bases between the two ends. The CDR3 is 15 residues long. Germline V gene lookup returns CDR1 MDHEN and CDR2 SYDVKM. In DNA form, the CDR3 reads TGTGCCAGCAGTTTCCCGGGGGCAAGGGGAAACACCATATATTTT. This codes for CASSFPGARGNTIYF.

By sample fraction, this clone is large. The rearrangement joins TRBV10-3 to TRBJ1-2; D unclear. This CDR3 region has 16 residues. Germline V gene sequence: CDR1 ENHRY, CDR2 SYGVKD. Trimming cost V 3 bases and J 6 bases, with 20 bases left between them. DNA for the CDR3: TGTGCCATCAGTGACCCCCTGGGTCGCAACCTCCATGGCTACACCTTC. This codes for CAISDPLGRNLHGYTF.

The chain combines TRBV19 with TRBJ2-3, with 8 bases lining up with TRBD2. This CDR3 contains 14 residues. Germline CDR1 reads LNHDA; CDR2 reads SQIVND (reference sequence). After removal of 9 bases from V and 5 bases from J, the junction contained 10 bases not matched to a gene. In nucleotides, the CDR3 is TGTGCCAGCGGGGGGGGACTAGAAGGAGATACGCAGTATTTT. It codes for CASGGGLEGDTQYF. The full variable domain, completed using reference TRBV19 and TRBJ2-3, is DGGITQSPKYLFRKEGQNVTLSCEQNLNHDAMYWYRQDPGQGLRLIYYSQIVNDFQKGDIAEGYSVSREKKESFPLTVTSAQKNPTAFYLCASGGGLEGDTQYFGPGTRLTVL.

This chain uses TRBV6-2 or TRBV6-3 with TRBJ2-1, with TRBD1 as a possible D gene (6 bases). The CDR3 has 19 residues. Trimming removed 2 bases from V and 2 bases from J, with 22 bases in between. The germline CDR1 and CDR2 sequences are MNHEY and SVGEGT. The CDR3 spells CASSYGVFARGFTYNEQFF. The CDR3 nucleotides are TGTGCCAGCAGTTACGGGGTCTTCGCGAGGGGGTTCACCTACAATGAGCAGTTCTTC.

The chain's CDR3 is CASAGGRGYTF. CDR3 bases: TGTGCCAGTGCAGGGGGGCGGGGCTACACCTTC. The chain links TRBV28 to TRBJ1-2; 7 nucleotides line up with TRBD1. The junction had 6 bases not matched to a gene; V was cut back by 9 bases and J by 8 bases. Germline V CDR1 and CDR2: MDHEN, SYDVKM. The CDR3 spans 11 residues.

Worth noting for this clone: An end of the junction does not agree with germline; a read error may underlie this. The chain links TRBV7-7 to TRBJ2-3; D unresolved. This CDR3 comprises 13 residues. CDR1 is SSHAT, CDR2 FNYEAQ, per germline (reference sequence). The CDR3 DNA reads as TGTGCTAGCAGCCTCTCTGGCACAGATACGCAGTATTTT. It specifies CASSLSGTDTQYF.

The chain recombines TRBV21-1 with TRBJ1-5. TRBV21-1 is a pseudogene locus. The CDR3 runs to 10 residues. CDR3 sequence: CARTEAGRNF. The CDR3 DNA sequence: TGTGCCAGGACAGAGGCAGGGAGAAATTTT.

The V and J genes are TRBV9 and TRBJ2-5; 10 nucleotides align to TRBD2. The ends lost 0 bases at V and 7 bases at J; junction bases unmatched: 6. Germline lookup yields CDR1 SGDLS and CDR2 YYNGEE. CDR3 length: 15 amino acids. For the CDR3, the DNA is TGTGCCAGCAGCGTAGGACCTAGCGGGGGCGGGACCCAGTACTTC. Amino acid sequence: CASSVGPSGGGTQYF.

The V gene is TRBV18, the J gene TRBJ2-7; TRBD1 matches at 10 bases. The germline CDR1 and CDR2 sequences are KGHSH and LQKENI. The CDR3 is made up of 16 amino acids. V was pared by 3 bases and J by 1 base, with 6 bases of the junction left unmatched. The CDR3 here is CASSPRGQGPSYEQYF. CDR3 DNA: TGTGCCAGCTCACCGAGGGGACAGGGGCCGTCCTACGAGCAGTACTTC.

Comment on this clone: One junction end does not reproduce the germline sequence, and a read error may be involved. The chain employs TRBV2 and TRBJ1-5, with D tentatively TRBD1 (6 bases). The CDR3 spans 15 residues. CDR1 and CDR2 (germline): SNHLY, FYNNEI. CDR3 in amino acids: CASREGTLGGQPQHF. The DNA for the CDR3 is TGTGCCAGCAGGGAAGGGACATTGGGGGGACAGCCCCAGCATTTT.